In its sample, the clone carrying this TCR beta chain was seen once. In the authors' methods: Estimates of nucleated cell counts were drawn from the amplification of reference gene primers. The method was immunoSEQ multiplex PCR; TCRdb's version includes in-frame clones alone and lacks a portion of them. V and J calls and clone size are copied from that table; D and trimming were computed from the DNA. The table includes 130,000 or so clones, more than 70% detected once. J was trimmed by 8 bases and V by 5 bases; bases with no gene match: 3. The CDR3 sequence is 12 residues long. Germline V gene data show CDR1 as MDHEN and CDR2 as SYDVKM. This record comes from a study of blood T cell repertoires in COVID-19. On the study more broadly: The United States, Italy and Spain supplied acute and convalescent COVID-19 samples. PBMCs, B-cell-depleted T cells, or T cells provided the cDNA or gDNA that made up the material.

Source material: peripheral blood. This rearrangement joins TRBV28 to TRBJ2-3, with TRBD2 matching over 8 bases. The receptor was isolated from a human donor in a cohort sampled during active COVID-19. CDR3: CASSPTSGTQYF. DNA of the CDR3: TGTGCCAGCAGTCCAACTAGCGGTACGCAGTATTTT. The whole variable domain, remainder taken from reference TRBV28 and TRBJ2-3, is DVKVTQSSRYLVKRTGEKVFLECVQDMDHENMFWYRQDPGLGLRLIYFSYDVKMKEKGDIPEGYSVSREKKERFSLILESASTNQTSMYLCASSPTSGTQYFGPGTRLTVL.